This is a list of T cell receptor beta chains from one sample in a study of a mutant IDH1 vaccine in newly diagnosed glioma. Their antigens are not known. TCRdb keeps only in-frame clones here, not all; method: immunoSEQ multiplex PCR. The table has 50,000 to 70,000 clones, about 87% seen once. The material was PBMCs, obtained from a glioma patient whose treatment included an IDH1 peptide vaccine. Source of these receptors: a man in his forties with glioma. CDR3s include the opening cysteine and the closing phenylalanine or tryptophan. A D gene is named only where the DNA matches it firmly. Only part of the rows carry a size: once, few, many, or a class if the clone is expanded.

>TRBJ1-2|-|TRBV28|-
TGTGCCAGCCTATACGGGGATGGCTACACCTTC
CASLYGDGYTF
>TRBJ1-1|once|TRBV5-4|TRBD1
TGTGCCAGCAGCCGGGACAGGGAGAACACTGAAGCTTTCTTT
CASSRDRENTEAFF
>TRBJ1-5|-|TRBV2|-
TGTGCCAGCACCGACCCCCCTAACTTGGGACAGCCCCAGCATTTT
CASTDPPNLGQPQHF
>TRBJ1-2|-|TRBV15|-
TGTGCCACCAGCAGGGGGAATGGCTATGGCTACACCTTC
CATSRGNGYGYTF
>TRBJ2-7|-|TRBV27|TRBD1
TGTGCCAGCAGTTTGAGACAGGGTGGGGACGAGCAGTACTTC
CASSLRQGGDEQYF
>TRBJ1-5|few|TRBV5-8|-
TGTGCCAGCAGTATACAGGAAGCGCAGCCCCAGCATTTT
CASSIQEAQPQHF
>TRBJ1-1|-|TRBV6-1|-
TGTGCCAGCCCCAGGCCCGGACTCCCGAACACTGAAGCTTTCTTT
CASPRPGLPNTEAFF
>TRBJ2-7|-|TRBV6-5|TRBD1
TGTGCCAGCAGAAGCCGGGACAGGGGCTCCTACGAGCAGTACTTC
CASRSRDRGSYEQYF
>TRBJ2-1|-|TRBV28|TRBD2
TGTGCCAGCGGTTCCGGGACTAGTAACAATGAGCAGTTCTTC
CASGSGTSNNEQFF
>TRBJ2-5|-|TRBV11-2|-
TGTGCCAGCAGCTTAGTCGGGCAGGGGGGTCTGGAGACCCAGTACTTC
CASSLVGQGGLETQYF
>TRBJ2-7|-|TRBV2|TRBD1
TGTGCCAGCACCTTGACAGGGGCCTACGAGCAGTACTTC
CASTLTGAYEQYF
>TRBJ1-1|-|TRBV13|-
TGTGCCAGCAGCTCGGGAACTAACACTGAAGCTTTCTTT
CASSSGTNTEAFF
>TRBJ1-5|-|TRBV7-8|-
TGTGCCAGCAGCTTTCTCCCAAATCAGCCCCAGCATTTT
CASSFLPNQPQHF
>TRBJ1-1|-|TRBV7-2|-
TGTGCCAGCAGCTTAGCCTTAGGGGTCACTGAAGCTTTCTTT
CASSLALGVTEAFF
>TRBJ1-4|-|TRBV5-1|TRBD1
TGCGCCAGCAGCCTTCAACAGGGGGGAAGCGAAAAACTGTTTTTT
CASSLQQGGSEKLFF
>TRBJ2-2|-|TRBV11-3|TRBD2
TGTGCCAGCTCTGGGTCTAGCGGGAATGTTGGGGAGCTGTTTTTT
CASSGSSGNVGELFF
>TRBJ1-1|-|TRBV2|-
TGTGCCAGCAGTGATCAGGGGAACACTGAAGCTTTCTTT
CASSDQGNTEAFF
>TRBJ2-7|-|TRBV2|-
TGTGCCAGCAGGGCTGACAGCTCTTACGAGCAGTACTTC
CASRADSSYEQYF
>TRBJ2-2|-|TRBV29-1|TRBD1
TGCAGCGTCGGTGGGACAGCGGACGGGGAGCTGTTTTTT
CSVGGTADGELFF
>TRBJ2-5|-|TRBV5-1|-
TGCGCCAGCAGCCCACGGACACTCTCCGGCGGGACCCAGTACTTC
CASSPRTLSGGTQYF
>TRBJ1-5|-|TRBV7-8|TRBD1
TGTGCCAGCAGCCCCAGGACAGGGACCATTAATAGCAATCAGCCCCAGCATTTT
CASSPRTGTINSNQPQHF
>TRBJ2-3|-|TRBV4-1|TRBD2
TGCGCCAGCAGCCACGGCGGGAGTCGTACGCAGTATTTT
CASSHGGSRTQYF
>TRBJ1-2|-|TRBV6-5|TRBD1
TGTGCCAGCAGTTTCAGGGGGCACTACACCTTC
CASSFRGHYTF
>TRBJ2-5|-|TRBV7-2|TRBD2
TGTGCCAGCAGCTCGACTAGCGGGAACCAAGAGACCCAGTACTTC
CASSSTSGNQETQYF
>TRBJ1-4|-|TRBV19|TRBD1
TGTGCCAGTAGTACATACCGACAGGGAAAGCGTGAAAAACTGTTTTTT
CASSTYRQGKREKLFF
>TRBJ2-5|once|TRBV9|-
TGTGCCAGCAGCGTAGCAACGGGAGTAGAGACCCAGTACTTC
CASSVATGVETQYF
>TRBJ1-5|few|TRBV5-8|-
TGTGCCAGCAGCTTGTGGGATAGCAATCAGCCCCAGCATTTT
CASSLWDSNQPQHF
>TRBJ1-4|-|TRBV5-4|TRBD1
TGTGCCAGCAGTACGAACAGGGGGCACAATGAAAAACTGTTTTTT
CASSTNRGHNEKLFF
>TRBJ2-2|-|TRBV25-1|TRBD2
TGTGCCAGCAGTGATCGTGTGCTAGCGGGGAACACCGGGGAGCTGTTTTTT
CASSDRVLAGNTGELFF
>TRBJ1-2|-|TRBV6-5|-
TGTGCCAGCAGGGGAGACGGGAACTATGGCTACACCTTC
CASRGDGNYGYTF
>TRBJ2-1|-|TRBV10-3|TRBD2
TGTGCCATCAGTGACGGCTTAAGAATCGGACTAGCGGAAACCCGATCCTACAATGAGCAGTTCTTC
CAISDGLRIGLAETRSYNEQFF
>TRBJ2-7|-|TRBV5-1|TRBD1
TGCGCCAGCAGCTTAGGACAGGGTGTCTACGAGCAGTACTTC
CASSLGQGVYEQYF
>TRBJ2-3|few|TRBV2|-
TGTGCCAGCAGTCCTAGCAGCGGGTACACAGATACGCAGTATTTT
CASSPSSGYTDTQYF
>TRBJ2-7|-|TRBV6-6|-
TGTGCCAGCAGTTACTCGCGTTCCTACGAGCAGTACTTC
CASSYSRSYEQYF
>TRBJ2-7|-|TRBV5-1|TRBD2
TGCGCCAGCAGCCCATACGGGGGGTGGTCGGAATCCTACGAGCAGTACTTC
CASSPYGGWSESYEQYF
>TRBJ2-2|few|TRBV4-1|TRBD2
TGCGCCAGCAGCCAAGGAAGCAGCGGGAGAAGAGGCGGGGAGCTGTTTTTT
CASSQGSSGRRGGELFF
>TRBJ2-7|-|TRBV19|TRBD2
TGTGCCAGTAGTCTAGCGGGAGATTATTACGAGCAGTACTTC
CASSLAGDYYEQYF
>TRBJ2-5|-|TRBV10-3|-
TGTGCCATCAGTGGGACAGAGTACCAAGAGACCCAGTACTTC
CAISGTEYQETQYF
>TRBJ2-3|-|TRBV5-8|TRBD2
TGTGCCAGGGAGGTCGGTAGCGGGTCCTCCACAGATACGCAGTATTTT
CAREVGSGSSTDTQYF
>TRBJ1-1|few|TRBV6-5|-
TGTGCCAGCAGTTACTCGGTGACTGAAGCTTTCTTT
CASSYSVTEAFF